This T cell receptor (beta chain) was captured by sequencing in a study of blood T cell repertoires in COVID-19. Study summary: Collection of acute and convalescent COVID-19 samples took place in the United States, Italy and Spain. T cells, B-cell-depleted T cells, or PBMCs supplied cDNA or gDNA.

In the original analysis: Amplifying reference gene primers gave estimates of nucleated cell counts. TCRdb's copy holds only in-frame clones and misses some; the assay was immunoSEQ multiplex PCR. V, J and clone size are taken as reported in that table, and D and trimming were inferred from the DNA itself. The table includes more than 100,000 clones, about 80% detected once. Germline loops: CDR1 LNHNV, CDR2 YYDKDF (reference sequence). This CDR3 is built from 17 residues. Trimming at V came to 0 bases and at J to 7 bases, leaving 11 bases not matched to a gene. The sample taken for sequencing was peripheral blood. This receptor was obtained from a man aged 60-69 years with active or convalescent COVID-19. The chain uses TRBV15 and TRBJ1-5; 8 nucleotides line up with TRBD1. The CDR3 nucleotides are TGTGCCACCAGCAGAGAGGCGGGCAGGGGGCTTTTACAGCCCCAGCATTTT. Translation gives CATSREAGRGLLQPQHF.